This TCR beta chain stems from a study of cytomegalovirus exposure and HLA in healthy donors (dated by TCRdb to about 2017). Notes on the research overall: An earlier analysis of fewer than 750 of the donors reported 250 to 300 Gb of sequence data and about 120 million unique TCR beta sequences obtained from about 200 million T cells. Roughly 300 gigabases of sequencing data and 70 million to 85 million unique TCR sequences were included in an early release covering over 600 HLA-typed donors. Among the roughly 410 genotyped donors, around 81% belonged to the genetic ancestry cluster associated with self-reported Caucasian donors. The study aimed to test whether signatures of past pathogen exposure could be identified by cataloging public T cell receptors. The study used immunosequencing to profile the T cell repertoires of approximately 630 subjects and linked those repertoires to cytomegalovirus serostatus. Besides the first cohort of roughly 660 subjects, a separate validation cohort made up of over 100 different subjects was used. The study combined high-throughput TCR immunosequencing, statistical association of individual TCRs with disease status, and machine learning to predict cytomegalovirus infection status. To study patterns of TCR occurrence, a later analysis re-analyzed previously published TCR beta repertoires from 666 donors and added high-resolution HLA genotyping. The later analysis used no new phenotypic data to find candidate immune exposures, relying instead on TCR beta sequences and their occurrence across donors. In an earlier analysis of around 540 of the donors, high-throughput TCR beta sequencing was used to judge whether each TCR beta V gene segment behaved as functional or pseudogenic. Donor age, sex, ethnicity and CMV serostatus were compiled alongside the repertoire data. Genome-wide SNP genotypes for about 65% of the 666 donors were used in a later genetic analysis, which treated that subset as a discovery cohort. Every discovery cohort repertoire had been produced on one sequencing platform. HLA typing included class I and class II loci at four-digit resolution. The number of donors typed differed by locus, with 629-630 for A, B, C, DRB1 and DQB1, more than 500 for DQA1, some 570 for DPA1, and around 450 for DPB1. About 5 DR-DQ haplotypes were handled as single units for association and clustering, since linkage in the cohort was strong. Across some 400 genotyped donors of the cohort, an average of roughly 200,000 unique TCR beta nucleotide sequences per donor were sequenced, and approximately 17% of those sequences were non-productive.

What the authors observed across the whole study: A further reported finding was that TCR beta sequences accurately predicted the HLA-A and HLA-B alleles for most subjects in the first cohort. Roughly uniform sequencing depth across donors was assumed in presence/absence analyses, although this assumption may not hold. The earlier analysis of approximately 590 of the donors excluded 15 to 20 rarely observed V segments, including chromosome 9 orphons, because counts were too low. A later genetic analysis reported fewer N-insertions in productive TCRs among donors in an Asian-associated ancestry cluster than the approximately 670-donor mean. In a later analysis, HLA-associated TCR beta chains were found to be more clonally expanded and to have lower generation probabilities than equally common non-associated chains. The only immune exposure information available for the cohort was CMV serostatus. V-gene and J-gene trimming of TCR beta chains was associated with a missense DCLRE1C variant in a later genetic analysis, and the association was replicated in an independent cohort. Linkage disequilibrium might explain the correlated functional status among segregating V segments, but an unknown experimental factor could not be ruled out. When HLA alleles, especially DR and DQ, strongly co-occurred, TCR associations were difficult to assign to individual alleles. Most TCR sequences were observed very rarely across donors, whereas some public TCRs were present in many individuals. In both the original and validation cohorts, the classifier was reported to diagnose cytomegalovirus status with high specificity and sensitivity. According to a later analysis, parvovirus B19, influenza, CMV and Epstein-Barr virus appeared linked to several top co-occurrence clusters. At a false discovery rate of 0.05, a later analysis linked 15,000 to 20,000 TCR beta sequences to specific HLA alleles. The sequencing pipeline was judged likely to have produced a cluster of highly shared sequence variants as a technical artifact. The authors suggested that the approach could potentially be extended to other disease states and immunological phenotypes. The 87-base-pair reads could not distinguish some IMGT-functional V segments, including TRBV6-2 and TRBV6-3, so those segments were excluded. Three of the identified cytomegalovirus-associated TCR beta chains were confirmed in vitro to be specific for cytomegalovirus antigens. In a later analysis, the rate of TCR association differed among HLA loci, with DRB1 alleles having the most associated TCRs and HLA-C alleles having the fewest. Broadly in line with IMGT annotations, most TCR beta V segments showed up in productive rearrangements about 87% or about 30% of the time in an earlier analysis of approximately 640 of the donors. A later analysis found that most CMV-associated TCR beta chains appeared HLA-restricted, with HLA associations seemingly driven largely by CMV exposure. A total of 164 TCR beta chains were listed by the study as associated with cytomegalovirus. The cohort was sequenced for TCR beta chains only, and without alpha or paired-chain data the features that could be detected were limited. HLA typing was unavailable for some donors at each locus, so association tests used only the typed subset.

The cohort was made up of 500 to 850 healthy bone marrow donors. All cohort members were sampled while nominally healthy, although unrecorded immune exposures were likely present. The donor was CMV seropositive and belonged to the group of more than 250 seropositive cohort members. A peripheral blood sample was provided by each donor, and peripheral blood mononuclear cells were used for TCR beta sequencing. Genomic DNA was extracted from the blood cell samples with the Qiagen DNeasy Blood Extraction Kit. From the cysteine up to the phenylalanine, the CDR3 has a length of 15 residues. The kept DNA is CDR3 alone, 45 bases in frame from the first base. Clipping removes 2 bases from V and 5 bases from J, with 2 as the unmatched junction base count. Looking up the germline V gene yields CDR1 MDHEN and CDR2 SYDVKM. This clone was observed a few times. No cognate antigen has been identified for it. No base quality information exists; no much larger clone differs at one position.

The receptor library was made with the immunoSEQ multiplex PCR assay. For the multiplex PCR, a mixture combining 60 forward primers for TCR Vbeta segments and 13 reverse primers for TCR Jbeta segments was used. Amplification of the CDR3 region of rearranged TCR beta genes was performed with a multiplex PCR assay on genomic DNA. On the Illumina HiSeq System, the amplified TCR beta libraries were sequenced as 87-base-pair reads. The study's own analysis went as follows. A later analysis counted about 80 million unique TCR beta chains across the 666 repertoires, and approximately 11 million of these chains were shared by at least two donors. To remove PCR and sequencing errors, raw reads were error-corrected and collapsed into unique sequences using a nearest-neighbor algorithm that merged closely related sequences. To assign V, D and J gene segments, CDR3 sequences were aligned to IMGT reference sequences. For a sequence to be retained, a match of at least six nucleotides was required to both a V gene segment and a J gene segment. A rearrangement counted as productive if the CDR3 had no stop codons and remained in frame with V and J, and every other rearrangement counted as non-productive. CDR3 was defined according to IMGT convention as the region running from the second conserved V-encoded cysteine to the conserved J-encoded phenylalanine. The earlier analysis of more than 450 of the donors excluded sequences that lacked an unambiguous match to a single V gene segment. An earlier analysis of a few hundred of the donors called V segments functional above 56.7% productive rearrangements and segregating when the between-donor standard deviation exceeded 5%. A statistical classification framework was developed to diagnose cytomegalovirus status using the catalog of TCR beta chain sequences. In a later analysis, V and J genes were assigned by comparing TCR nucleotide sequences against IMGT/GENE-DB human TR gene sequences. The TCRdist pipeline was used in a later analysis to assign CDR3 sequences and most-parsimonious VDJ recombination scenarios. In a later analysis, each TCR beta chain was defined by its CDR3 amino acid sequence together with its V-gene family, and reads without a unique V-gene family were excluded. A later analysis removed 550 to 650 highly shared, low-generation-probability nucleotide sequences to deal with suspected cross-contamination and a sequencing artifact. For each public chain, a later analysis derived a clonal expansion index from normalized ranks of inferred template counts within each repertoire. Generation probabilities in a later analysis came from a VDJ recombination model fitted to out-of-frame rearrangements, and those results were checked against IGoR. A later analysis scored TCR-TCR, TCR-HLA and TCR-CMV co-occurrence with hypergeometric tests, applying a repertoire-size bias correction to TCR pairs. To estimate false discovery rates, a later analysis permuted the HLA or CMV assignments 20 times. A later analysis grouped co-occurring TCRs with DBSCAN, adding TCRdist sequence similarity when clustering within HLA-allele-positive subsets. Co-occurrence clustering excluded repertoires with fewer than 30,000 or more than 120,000 public chains, plus five with anomalous nucleotide sharing. TCRdb retrieved this table from immuneACCESS and kept in-frame rearrangements only. Not all clones are present; in checked studies, unresolved V genes account for under half, and no reason is known for the remainder. The D gene and trimming were derived from the DNA, and the V and J assignments and clone size from that table. The sample includes 90,000 to 120,000 clones, with about 79% observed a single time. Together, the top ten hold about 2.8% of the sample.

Sequenced: PBMCs. The TCR comes from a middle-aged man in good health and CMV-seropositive. The V and J genes are TRBV28 and TRBJ1-5; TRBD1 matches 11 bases in the middle. DNA sequence: TGTGCCAGCAGTTTACCGGGACAGGGGGATCAGCCCCAGCATTTT. Its coded protein is CASSLPGQGDQPQHF.